The source of this T cell receptor beta chain is a study of long-term antiretroviral therapy in people with HIV (dated by TCRdb to the early 2020s). Background for the entire study: Collection of the earliest samples took place about a decade ahead of the 2015 WHO recommendation for immediate ART, at a time when ART was typically delayed until CD4 counts fell. Among the approximately 27 participants with HIV, fewer than twelve were female. A retrospective serial study tested whether changes in peripheral blood TRB repertoire composition and diversity were associated with ART initiation and durable HIV suppression. Test extractions of a monoclonal T-cell line alongside about 30 polyclonal samples showed no cross-contamination during QIAcube processing. The cohort contributed about 180 cryopreserved PBMC samples from a few dozen adults with confirmed HIV infection, collected serially over a mean of around 6 years (range 1-12).

The immunoSEQ hsTCRB v3.0 assay was used at survey level resolution to sequence the TRB variable region. TRB sequencing targeted a depth of about 40,000-50,000 T-cell genomes per sample. TRB libraries were pooled and sequenced on an Illumina MiSeq using a v3 150-cycle kit. The source study handled its data this way. Analysis of repertoires was carried out in R inside a reproducible Nextflow workflow spanning QC, data transformation and analysis. Custom analyses were implemented in LymphoSeq2, an R package for AIRR-Seq data exploration. A handful of samples that yielded fewer than 5000 total TRB sequences were excluded, so that around 190 HIV repertoires were analyzed. Of the 188 retained HIV repertoires, almost 60 were collected before and more than 120 after ART initiation. Each repertoire was downsampled to 5000 TRB nucleotide sequences, and summary statistics were averaged across 100 downsampling iterations. TRB sequences were retained for analysis only if CDR3 regions of at least seven amino acids were present. Diversity was measured with a Shannon entropy-derived clonality score and the Gini coefficient. In the repertoire networks, any two of the top 5000 CDR3 amino acid sequences were linked whenever the two sequences differed by an edit distance of one. For TRB CDR3 amino acid sequences, antigen specificity groups and MHC restriction were predicted with GLIPH2. CDR3 amino acid sequences were matched against VDJdb and McPAS-TCR to flag known CMV, EBV, HIV or tissue antigen associations. Pre-ART, post-ART and control groups were compared with Wilcoxon signed-rank tests and Holm-Bonferroni correction. TCRdb took over this immuneACCESS table, retaining in-frame rearrangements with V and J assigned. Such tables are incomplete; in checked studies, under half of the missing clones stem from an unresolved V gene, and the remainder is unexplained. V, J and clone size are taken as reported in that table, and D and trimming were inferred from the DNA itself. The sample records some 35,000 clones, about 70% of which are singletons. The ten top clones hold 3% to 3.5% of the sample.

Here is what the overall study found, with its caveats: At every time point, the repertoire was dominated by expanded TRB clones first identified before ART initiation, although this dominance fluctuated and, in many PLHIV, declined after ART. The samples span the years 2004 to 2017, and the ART regimens used may be less effective than current regimens. Because pre-ART samples had limited cell numbers, unsorted PBMC were profiled rather than sorted CD4+ and CD8+ T cells. ART initiation was associated with a significant increase in TRB diversity, but diversity stayed significantly below transplant donor controls even after long-term ART. Limited PBMC availability meant only the TCR beta chain was sequenced, without alpha chain pairing. Narrower CDR3 length ranges were observed in HIV repertoires than in controls, and an antigen-experienced repertoire with only a slight naive shift after ART was suggested by the network structure. Inferences about post-ART repertoire changes were limited because no data were available on ART adherence, viral resistance or therapy changes.

Counted from cysteine to phenylalanine, this CDR3 has 14 amino acids. This entry keeps only the CDR3 DNA: 42 bases, framed from base 1. The germline V gene supplies CDR1 SGDLS and CDR2 YYNGEE. V is pared back by 0 bases and J by 2 bases, with 9 bases lying between the germline termini. As regards this clone: Its antigen specificity is not known. No base quality information exists; no much larger clone differs at one position.

Participants were included only if at least one PBMC sample before ART initiation and at least two post-ART samples were available. All participants with HIV were treated in the United States of America. Before DNA extraction, cryopreserved samples containing roughly 1-11 million PBMC were thawed and washed. At the time of the earliest PBMC sample, participants with HIV were aged between about 20 and 55 years. Each participant contributed PBMC samples from 1-4 timepoints before ART initiation and 2-8 timepoints after ART initiation, with a median of 7 samples. For every participant, serial HIV viral load, CD4+ T-cell count, ART history and demographic data were obtained. Genomic DNA was extracted from unsorted PBMC with a Qiagen kit on a QIAcube, with processing performed in batches of 12 samples.

The source is a man between 45 and 60 years old with HIV. The V gene is TRBV9 and the J gene is TRBJ2-7; the D gene lacks a confident call. The sample here was unsorted PBMCs, taken 3 years after starting antiretroviral therapy. The nucleotide sequence is TGTGCCAGCAGCGTAGCCGAACAGCCCTACGAGCAGTACTTC. Translated, this gives CASSVAEQPYEQYF.